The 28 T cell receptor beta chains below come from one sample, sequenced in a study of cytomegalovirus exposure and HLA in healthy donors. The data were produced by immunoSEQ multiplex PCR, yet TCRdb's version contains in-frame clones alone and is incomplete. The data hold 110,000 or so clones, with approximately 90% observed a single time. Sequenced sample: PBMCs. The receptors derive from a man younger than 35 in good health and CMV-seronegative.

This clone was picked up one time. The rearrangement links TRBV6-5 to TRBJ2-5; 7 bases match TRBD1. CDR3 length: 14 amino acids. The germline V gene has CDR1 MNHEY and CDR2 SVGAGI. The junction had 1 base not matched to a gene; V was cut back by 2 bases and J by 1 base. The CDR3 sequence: CASSYGTAQETQYF. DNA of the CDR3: TGTGCCAGCAGTTACGGGACAGCCCAAGAGACCCAGTACTTC.

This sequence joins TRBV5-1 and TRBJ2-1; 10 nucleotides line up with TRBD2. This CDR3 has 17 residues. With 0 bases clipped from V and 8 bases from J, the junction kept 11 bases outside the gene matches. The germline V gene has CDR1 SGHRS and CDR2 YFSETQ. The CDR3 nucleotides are TGCGCCAGCAGCTTGGGGATTCTAGCGGGAGAGGCCCATGAGCAGTTCTTC. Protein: CASSLGILAGEAHEQFF.

CDR3 nucleotides: TGTGCCAGCAGTCTACCGGGACAGGGAAACAATGAGCAGTTCTTC. Its protein product is CASSLPGQGNNEQFF. The chain is built from TRBV27 and TRBJ2-1, with TRBD1 matching 9 bases. Germline CDR1 and CDR2: MNHEY and SMNVEV (reference sequence). This CDR3 has 15 residues. J gave up 5 bases and V 5 bases, and 7 bases lay outside the gene matches.

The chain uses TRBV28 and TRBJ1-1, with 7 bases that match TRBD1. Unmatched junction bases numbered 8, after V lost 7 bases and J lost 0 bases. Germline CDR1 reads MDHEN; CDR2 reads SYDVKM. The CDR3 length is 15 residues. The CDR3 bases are TGTGCCAGCACCTGGCGTCAGGGGGTGAACACTGAAGCTTTCTTT. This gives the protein CASTWRQGVNTEAFF.

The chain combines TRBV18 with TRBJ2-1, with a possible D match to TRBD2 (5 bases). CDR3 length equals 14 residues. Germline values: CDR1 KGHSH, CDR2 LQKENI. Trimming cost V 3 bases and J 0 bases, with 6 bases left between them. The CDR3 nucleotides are TGTGCCAGCTCACCGGGAGTCTCCTACAATGAGCAGTTCTTC. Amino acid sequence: CASSPGVSYNEQFF.

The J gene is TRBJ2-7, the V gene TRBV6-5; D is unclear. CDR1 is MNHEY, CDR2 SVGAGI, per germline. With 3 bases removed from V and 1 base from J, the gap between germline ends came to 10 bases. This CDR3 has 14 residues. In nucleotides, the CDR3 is TGTGCCAGCAGTTATTTGGGCTTATCCTACGAGCAGTACTTC. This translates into CASSYLGLSYEQYF.

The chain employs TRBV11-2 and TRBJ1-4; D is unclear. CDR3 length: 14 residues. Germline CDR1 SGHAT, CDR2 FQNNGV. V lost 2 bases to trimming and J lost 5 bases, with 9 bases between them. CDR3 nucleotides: TGTGCCAGCAGCTTACGGGCGGGGAATGAAAAACTGTTTTTT. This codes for CASSLRAGNEKLFF.

This CDR3 is CASDPPTGGRNEQFF. The CDR3 coding sequence is TGTGCCAGCGACCCCCCAACGGGAGGACGTAATGAGCAGTTCTTC. This chain joins TRBV25-1 and TRBJ2-1, with 7 bases matching TRBD2. The CDR3 has 15 amino acids. Germline V gives CDR1 MGHDK, CDR2 SYGVNS. V lost 8 bases, J lost 7 bases, and 14 bases stayed unmatched.

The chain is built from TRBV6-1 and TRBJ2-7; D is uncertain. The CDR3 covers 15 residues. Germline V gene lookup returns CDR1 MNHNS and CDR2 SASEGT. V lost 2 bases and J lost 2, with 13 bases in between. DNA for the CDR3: TGTGCCAGCAGTGAAAGACAAAGGTCAACCTACGAGCAGTACTTC. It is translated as CASSERQRSTYEQYF.

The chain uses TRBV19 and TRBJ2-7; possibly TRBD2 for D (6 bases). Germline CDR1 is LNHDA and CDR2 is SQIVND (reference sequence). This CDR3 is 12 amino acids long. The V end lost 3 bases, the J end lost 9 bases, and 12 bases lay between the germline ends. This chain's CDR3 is CASSMGDSAQYF. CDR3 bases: TGTGCCAGTAGTATGGGGGACTCGGCGCAGTACTTC.

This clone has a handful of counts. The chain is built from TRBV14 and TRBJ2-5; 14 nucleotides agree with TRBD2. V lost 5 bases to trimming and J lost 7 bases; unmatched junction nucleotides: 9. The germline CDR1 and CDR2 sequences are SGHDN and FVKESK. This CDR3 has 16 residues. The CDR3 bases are TGTGCCAGCAGCTCGGGACTAGCGGGAGTGAGGGGGACCCAGTACTTC. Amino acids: CASSSGLAGVRGTQYF. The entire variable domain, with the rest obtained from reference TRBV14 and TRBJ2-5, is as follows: EAGVTQFPSHSVIEKGQTVTLRCDPISGHDNLYWYRRVMGKEIKFLLHFVKESKQDESGMPNNRFLAERTGGTYSTLKVQPAELEDSGVYFCASSSGLAGVRGTQYFGPGTRLLVL.

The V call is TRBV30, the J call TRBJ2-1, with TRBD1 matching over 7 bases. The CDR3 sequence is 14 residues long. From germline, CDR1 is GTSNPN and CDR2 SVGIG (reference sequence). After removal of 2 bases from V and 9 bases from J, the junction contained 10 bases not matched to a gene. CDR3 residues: CAWSLITTGIEQFF. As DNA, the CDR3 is TGTGCCTGGAGTCTTATCACGACAGGGATTGAGCAGTTCTTC. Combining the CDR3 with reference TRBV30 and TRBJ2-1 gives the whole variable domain SQTIHQWPATLVQPVGSPLSLECTVEGTSNPNLYWYRQAAGRGLQLLFYSVGIGQISSEVPQNLSASRPQDRQFILSSKKLLLSDSGFYLCAWSLITTGIEQFFGPGTRLTVL.

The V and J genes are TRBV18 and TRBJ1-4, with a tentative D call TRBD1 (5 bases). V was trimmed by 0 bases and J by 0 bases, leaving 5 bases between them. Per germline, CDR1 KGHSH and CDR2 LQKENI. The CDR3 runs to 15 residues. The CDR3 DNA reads TGTGCCAGCTCACCACCGGGGCCAACTAATGAAAAACTGTTTTTT. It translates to CASSPPGPTNEKLFF.

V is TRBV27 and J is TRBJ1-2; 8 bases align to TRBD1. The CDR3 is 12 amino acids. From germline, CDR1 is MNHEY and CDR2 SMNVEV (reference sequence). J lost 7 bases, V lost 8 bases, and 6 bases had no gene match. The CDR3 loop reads CASGQGMSGYTF. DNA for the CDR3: TGTGCCAGCGGACAGGGTATGTCTGGCTACACCTTC.

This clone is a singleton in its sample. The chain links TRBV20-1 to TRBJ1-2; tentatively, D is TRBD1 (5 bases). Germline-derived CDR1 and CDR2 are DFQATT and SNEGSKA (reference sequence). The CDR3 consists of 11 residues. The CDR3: CIGDSNYGYTF. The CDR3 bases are TGCATTGGCGACAGCAACTATGGCTACACCTTC.

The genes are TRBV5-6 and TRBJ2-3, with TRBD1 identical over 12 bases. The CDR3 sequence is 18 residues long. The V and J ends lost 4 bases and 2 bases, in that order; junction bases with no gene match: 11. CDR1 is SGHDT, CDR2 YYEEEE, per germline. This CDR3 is CASSPRDRGRVYTDTQYF. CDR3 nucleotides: TGTGCCAGCAGCCCCCGGGACAGGGGGCGCGTGTACACAGATACGCAGTATTTT.

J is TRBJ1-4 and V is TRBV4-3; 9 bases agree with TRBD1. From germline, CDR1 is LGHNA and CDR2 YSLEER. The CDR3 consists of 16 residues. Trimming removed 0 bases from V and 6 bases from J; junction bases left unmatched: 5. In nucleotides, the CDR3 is TGCGCCAGCAGCCAAGATAGAGGGACAGGGCATGAAAAACTGTTTTTT. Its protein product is CASSQDRGTGHEKLFF.

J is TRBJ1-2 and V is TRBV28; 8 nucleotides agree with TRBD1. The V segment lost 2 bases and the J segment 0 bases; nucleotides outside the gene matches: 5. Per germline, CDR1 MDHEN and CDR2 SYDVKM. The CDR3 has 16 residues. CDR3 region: CASSLRQGPPNYGYTF. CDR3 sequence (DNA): TGTGCCAGCAGTTTACGACAGGGGCCACCTAACTATGGCTACACCTTC.

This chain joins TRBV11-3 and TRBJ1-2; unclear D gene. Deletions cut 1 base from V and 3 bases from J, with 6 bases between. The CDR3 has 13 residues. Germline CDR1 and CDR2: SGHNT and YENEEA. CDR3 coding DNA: TGTGCCAGCAGCTTAGTTGCGGACTATGGCTACACCTTC. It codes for CASSLVADYGYTF. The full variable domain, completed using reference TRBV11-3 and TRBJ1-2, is EAGVVQSPRYKIIEKKQPVAFWCNPISGHNTLYWYLQNLGQGPELLIRYENEEAVDDSQLPKDRFSAERLKGVDSTLKIQPAELGDSAVYLCASSLVADYGYTFGSGTRLTVV.

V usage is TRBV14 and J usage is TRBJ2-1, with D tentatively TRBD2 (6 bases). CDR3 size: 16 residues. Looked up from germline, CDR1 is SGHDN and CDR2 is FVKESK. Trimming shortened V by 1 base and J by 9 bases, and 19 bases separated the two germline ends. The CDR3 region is CASSQVGLSFGGEQFF. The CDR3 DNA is TGTGCCAGCAGCCAAGTTGGGCTTTCTTTCGGGGGTGAGCAGTTCTTC.

The CDR3 region has the DNA TGTGCCAGCAGTTTTGACAGGGGTGCAGGAAACACCATATATTTT. Translation: CASSFDRGAGNTIYF. The V gene is TRBV28, the J gene TRBJ1-3, with 8 bases that match TRBD1. The trim removed 3 bases at V and 4 bases at J, leaving 5 bases unmatched. This CDR3 region has 15 residues. Germline CDR1 and CDR2: MDHEN and SYDVKM.

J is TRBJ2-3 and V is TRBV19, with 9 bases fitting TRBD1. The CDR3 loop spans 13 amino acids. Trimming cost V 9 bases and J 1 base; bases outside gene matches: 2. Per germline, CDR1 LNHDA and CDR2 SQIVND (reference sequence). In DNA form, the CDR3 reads TGTGCCAGCAGGACAGGGGGCACAGATACGCAGTATTTT. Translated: CASRTGGTDTQYF. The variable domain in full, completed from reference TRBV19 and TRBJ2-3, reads DGGITQSPKYLFRKEGQNVTLSCEQNLNHDAMYWYRQDPGQGLRLIYYSQIVNDFQKGDIAEGYSVSREKKESFPLTVTSAQKNPTAFYLCASRTGGTDTQYFGPGTRLTVL.

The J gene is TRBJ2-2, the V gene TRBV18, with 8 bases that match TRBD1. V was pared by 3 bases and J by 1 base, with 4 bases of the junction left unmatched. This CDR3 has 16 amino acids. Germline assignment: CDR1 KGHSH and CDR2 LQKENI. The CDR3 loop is CASSPTGGMNTGELFF. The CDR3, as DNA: TGTGCCAGCTCACCTACAGGGGGGATGAACACCGGGGAGCTGTTTTTT.

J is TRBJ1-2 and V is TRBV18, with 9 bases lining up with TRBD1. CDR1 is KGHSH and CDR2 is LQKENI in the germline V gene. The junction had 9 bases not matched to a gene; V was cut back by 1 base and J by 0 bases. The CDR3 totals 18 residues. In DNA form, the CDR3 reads TGTGCCAGCTCACCACTGCCGGGACAGGGTGCGGCTAACTATGGCTACACCTTC. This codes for CASSPLPGQGAANYGYTF.

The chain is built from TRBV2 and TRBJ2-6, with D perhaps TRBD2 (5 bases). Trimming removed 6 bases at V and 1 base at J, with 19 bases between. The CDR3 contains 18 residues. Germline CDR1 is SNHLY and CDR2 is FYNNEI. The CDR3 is CASSPGIGLSSGANVLTF. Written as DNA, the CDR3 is TGTGCCAGCAGCCCCGGGATTGGGCTCTCTTCTGGGGCCAACGTCCTGACTTTC.

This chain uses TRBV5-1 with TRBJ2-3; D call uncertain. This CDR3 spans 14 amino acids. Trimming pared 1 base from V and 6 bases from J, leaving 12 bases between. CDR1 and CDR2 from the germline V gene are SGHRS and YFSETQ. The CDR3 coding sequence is TGCGCCAGCAGCTTGCTTCAGTCCACGGATACGCAGTATTTT. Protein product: CASSLLQSTDTQYF.

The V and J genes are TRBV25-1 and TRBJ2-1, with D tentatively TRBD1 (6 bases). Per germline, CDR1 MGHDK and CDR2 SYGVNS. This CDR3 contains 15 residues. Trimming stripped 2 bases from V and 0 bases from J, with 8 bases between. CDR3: CASSETGNSYNEQFF. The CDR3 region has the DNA TGTGCCAGCAGTGAAACAGGGAACTCCTACAATGAGCAGTTCTTC.

The DNA of the CDR3 is TGCGCCAGCAGCGGGACAGGGGGCACAGTTAATGAAAAACTGTTTTTT. This encodes CASSGTGGTVNEKLFF. This rearrangement joins TRBV5-1 to TRBJ1-4; TRBD1 matches 12 bases. The CDR3 length is 16 residues. Germline V lookup: CDR1 SGHRS, CDR2 YFSETQ. Trimming removed 4 bases from V and 4 bases from J; junction bases left unmatched: 5.